This TCR beta chain comes out of a study of T cell responses to AZD1222 COVID-19 vaccine. The data were produced by immunoSEQ multiplex PCR, yet TCRdb's version contains in-frame clones alone and is incomplete. This sample has some 120,000 clones; just over 85% occur once, and the top ten carry just over 9.5%. There are 15 residues in the CDR3. Germline CDR1 SGHVS, CDR2 FQNEAQ. V gave up 5 bases and J gave up 3 bases; unmatched junction bases: 6. The chain carries TRBV7-8 and TRBJ1-4, with 7 bases matching TRBD1. The specimen was peripheral blood, collected on day 0 of AZD1222 vaccination. This clonotype originated in an adult in good health. CDR3 loop: CASSRRTGANEKLFF. Written as DNA, the CDR3 is TGTGCCAGCAGCCGTAGGACAGGAGCTAATGAAAAACTGTTTTTT.